The clone carrying this TCR beta chain appeared a single time. The antigen is not known. The germline CDR1 and CDR2 sequences are MGHRA and YSYEKL. V lost 3 bases and J 4 bases, leaving 18 bases between the germline ends. This CDR3 is built from 16 residues. Amplification used 60 Vbeta primers and 13 Jbeta primers. The data were produced by immunoSEQ multiplex PCR, yet TCRdb's version contains in-frame clones alone and is incomplete. The repertoire consists of around 150,000 clones, with over 60% occurring once and the leading ten covering around 2%. These data originate in a study of cytomegalovirus exposure and HLA in healthy donors. Overall study findings and caveats: For TCR beta chains, V- and J-gene trimming was later linked to a missense DCLRE1C variant. Associated with HLA alleles at 0.05 false discovery rate in a later analysis were 16,951 TCR beta sequences. The study recorded over 150 TCR beta chains that were cytomegalovirus-associated.

Sequencing used PBMCs. This chain uses TRBV4-1 with TRBJ1-1; D perhaps matches TRBD1 (6 bases). The origin of this receptor is a female donor in good health and CMV-seropositive. The CDR3 region has the DNA TGCGCCAGCAGCCACTCGGGCGGGGGCCAGGCCACTGAAGCTTTCTTT. Amino acid sequence: CASSHSGGGQATEAFF.